These 6 T cell receptor beta chains were all obtained from the same sample, sequenced in a study of blood T cell repertoires in COVID-19. Clones were sequenced by immunoSEQ multiplex PCR, and TCRdb holds only the in-frame ones, with some missing. Of about 300,000 clones listed, approximately 88% are singletons. The sample comprised peripheral blood. The receptors originated from a woman aged 30 to 39 who had recovered from COVID-19.

The gene calls are TRBV5-1 and TRBJ1-2; the D gene is possibly TRBD1 (6 bases). This CDR3 contains 15 residues. Germline loops: CDR1 SGHRS, CDR2 YFSETQ. V was clipped by 0 bases and J by 0 bases, with 9 bases between them. CDR3 in DNA: TGCGCCAGCAGCTTGGCACAGGGACCTAACTATGGCTACACCTTC. It yields the protein CASSLAQGPNYGYTF.

The V call is TRBV7-2, the J call TRBJ1-3; 8 positions match TRBD1. The CDR3 runs to 14 residues. Germline CDR1 reads SGHTA; CDR2 reads FQGNSA. Trimming removed 3 bases from V and 2 bases from J; junction bases left unmatched: 0. The CDR3 loop is CASSLDRAGNTIYF. DNA of the CDR3: TGTGCCAGCAGCTTGGACAGGGCTGGAAACACCATATATTTT.

The chain combines TRBV13 with TRBJ2-2; D perhaps matches TRBD1 (5 bases). The ends were cut back, 4 bases at V and 4 bases at J, with 10 bases in the middle. CDR3 length: 14 amino acids. CDR1 and CDR2 from the germline V gene are PRHDT and FYEKMQ (reference sequence). The CDR3 region has the DNA TGTGCCAGCAGCTCCAGGGCTACCACCGGGGAGCTGTTTTTT. This translates into CASSSRATTGELFF.

V usage is TRBV7-9 and J usage is TRBJ2-4, with a weak D call TRBD2 (5 bases). Germline CDR1 reads SEHNR; CDR2 reads FQNEAQ (reference sequence). The V end lost 5 bases, the J end lost 3 bases, and 11 bases lay between the germline ends. The CDR3 contains 14 residues. CDR3 loop: CASSPLASKNIQYF. CDR3 DNA sequence: TGTGCCAGCAGCCCCCTAGCCAGCAAAAACATTCAGTACTTC.

V gene TRBV5-5 combines with J gene TRBJ1-2, with D perhaps matching TRBD1 (6 bases). V lost 1 base and J 4 bases, leaving 14 bases between the germline ends. CDR1 is SGHKS and CDR2 is YYEKEE in the germline V gene (reference sequence). CDR3 length: 15 amino acids. The CDR3 DNA sequence: TGTGCCAGCAGCTTGTTAGGCCAGGGGCCCTATGGCTACACCTTC. Its protein is CASSLLGQGPYGYTF.

The chain links TRBV19 to TRBJ2-1, with 10 positions matching TRBD1. The V gene end was trimmed by 7 bases and the J gene end by 7 bases; junction bases not matched to a gene: 10. The CDR3 loop spans 15 amino acids. Looked up from germline, CDR1 is LNHDA and CDR2 is SQIVND (reference sequence). The CDR3 DNA reads as TGTGCCAGTACAAGAGGGACAGGGGTGACGAATGAGCAGTTCTTC. Translated, it gives CASTRGTGVTNEQFF.